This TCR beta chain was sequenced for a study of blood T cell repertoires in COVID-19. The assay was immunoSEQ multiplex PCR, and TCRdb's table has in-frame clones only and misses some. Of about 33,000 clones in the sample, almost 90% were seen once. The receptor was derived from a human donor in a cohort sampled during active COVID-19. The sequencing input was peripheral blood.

The CDR3 spells CASSRDYYTDTQYF. The CDR3 bases are TGTGCCAGCAGCCGGGACTACTACACAGATACGCAGTATTTT. The J gene is TRBJ2-3, the V gene TRBV11-3, with 7 bases matching TRBD2. Germline lookup yields CDR1 SGHNT and CDR2 YENEEA. The CDR3 length is 14 residues. The ends lost 5 bases at V and 2 bases at J; junction bases unmatched: 4.